This T cell receptor (beta chain) came from a study of TIL therapy for anti-PD-1-resistant metastatic lung cancer. Study context: Tumors had a median PD-L1 proportion score of approximately 6%. Tumors carried a median 1.5 non-synonymous mutations per megabase.

The immunoSEQ assay was v3. Produced via immunoSEQ multiplex PCR; TCRdb's table is partial and in-frame only. The sample consists of approximately 92,000 clones, roughly 65% of them appearing once. This clone was recorded once. The target antigen is unknown. The time point: pre-treatment sample, taken before nivolumab and TIL therapy. Most excised metastases sampled were pleural nodules or supraclavicular lymph nodes. Patients were adults with stage 4 NSCLC. The study, taken as a whole, reports: The cohort had more treatment-naive, never-smoker and oncogene-addicted patients than typical.

The V and J ends lost 0 bases and 4 bases respectively, with 11 bases between them. This CDR3 is built from 15 residues. CDR1 MGHDK and CDR2 SYGVNS come from the germline V gene. The input for sequencing was tumor tissue, taken at baseline. The V call is TRBV25-1, the J call TRBJ2-3; D not resolved. The clonotype comes from a person aged 30 to 80 with non-small cell lung cancer. The CDR3 bases are TGTGCCAGCAGTGAATATAATGCAGACCCAGATACGCAGTATTTT. This sequence encodes CASSEYNADPDTQYF.